This T cell receptor beta chain was sequenced during a study of blood T cell repertoires in COVID-19. Across the whole study: Collection of acute and convalescent COVID-19 samples took place in the United States, Italy and Spain. PBMCs, B-cell-depleted T cells, or T cells provided the cDNA or gDNA that made up the material.

Authors' processing steps: Nucleated cell number was recorded as an estimate derived from reference gene primer amplification. Generated by immunoSEQ multiplex PCR, the TCRdb table keeps only in-frame clones and is missing some. That table is the source of V, J and clone size, and D and trimming were worked out from the DNA. The data contain under 250,000 clones, about four fifths of them singletons. This clone has more than one count but fewer than ten. The source is a man aged 45-65 years with acute or convalescent COVID-19. The specimen was peripheral blood.

The CDR3 sequence: CASSPVGQGARSSYNEQFF. The CDR3 bases are TGTGCCAGCAGTCCGGTAGGACAGGGGGCGCGAAGCTCCTACAATGAGCAGTTCTTC. This chain joins TRBV5-6 and TRBJ2-1; 11 nucleotides match TRBD1. The CDR3 is 19 amino acids. With V trimmed by 5 bases and J by 0 bases, 13 bases remained unmatched. CDR1 SGHDT and CDR2 YYEEEE come from the germline V gene.